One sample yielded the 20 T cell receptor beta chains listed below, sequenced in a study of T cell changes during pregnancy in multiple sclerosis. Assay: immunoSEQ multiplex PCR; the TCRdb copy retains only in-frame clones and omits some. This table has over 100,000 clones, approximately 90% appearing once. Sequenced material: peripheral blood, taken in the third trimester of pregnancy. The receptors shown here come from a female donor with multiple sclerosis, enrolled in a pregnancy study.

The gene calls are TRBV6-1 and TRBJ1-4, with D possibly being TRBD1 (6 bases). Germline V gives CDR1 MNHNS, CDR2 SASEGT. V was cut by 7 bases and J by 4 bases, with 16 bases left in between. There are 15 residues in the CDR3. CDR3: CASTEGGAGNEKLFF. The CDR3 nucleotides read TGTGCCAGCACCGAGGGGGGGGCTGGTAATGAAAAACTGTTTTTT.

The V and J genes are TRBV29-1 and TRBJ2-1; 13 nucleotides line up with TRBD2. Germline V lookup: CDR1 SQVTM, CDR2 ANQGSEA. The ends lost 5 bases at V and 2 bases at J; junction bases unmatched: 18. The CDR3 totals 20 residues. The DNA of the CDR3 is TGCAGCGTTCGACCGATAGGAGGACTAGCGGGAGCTGGAGCCTACAATGAGCAGTTCTTC. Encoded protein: CSVRPIGGLAGAGAYNEQFF.

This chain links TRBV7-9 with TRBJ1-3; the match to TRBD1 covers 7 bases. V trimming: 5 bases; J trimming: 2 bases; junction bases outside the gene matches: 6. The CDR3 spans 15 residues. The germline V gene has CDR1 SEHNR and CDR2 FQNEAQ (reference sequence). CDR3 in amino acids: CASSSTGVTGNTIYF. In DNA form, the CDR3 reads TGTGCCAGCAGCAGTACAGGGGTCACTGGAAACACCATATATTTT.

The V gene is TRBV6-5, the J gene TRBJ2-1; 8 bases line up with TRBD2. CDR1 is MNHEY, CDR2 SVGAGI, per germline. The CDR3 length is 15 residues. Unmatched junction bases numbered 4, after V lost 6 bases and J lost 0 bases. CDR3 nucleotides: TGTGCCAGCAGACGTACTAGCGGCTCCTACAATGAGCAGTTCTTC. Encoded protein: CASRRTSGSYNEQFF.

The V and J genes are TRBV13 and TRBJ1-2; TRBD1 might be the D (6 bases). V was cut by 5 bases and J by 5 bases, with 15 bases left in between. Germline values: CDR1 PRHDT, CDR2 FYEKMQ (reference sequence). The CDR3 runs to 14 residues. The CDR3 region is CASSGRTAQYGYTF. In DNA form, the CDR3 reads TGTGCCAGCAGCGGGCGGACAGCGCAGTATGGCTACACCTTC.

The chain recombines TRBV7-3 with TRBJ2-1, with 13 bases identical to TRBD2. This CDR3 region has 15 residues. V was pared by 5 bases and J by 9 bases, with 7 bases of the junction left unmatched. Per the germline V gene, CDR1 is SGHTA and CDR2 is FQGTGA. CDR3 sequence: CASSPTSGRVGEQFF. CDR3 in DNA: TGTGCCAGCAGCCCCACTAGCGGGAGGGTCGGTGAGCAGTTCTTC.

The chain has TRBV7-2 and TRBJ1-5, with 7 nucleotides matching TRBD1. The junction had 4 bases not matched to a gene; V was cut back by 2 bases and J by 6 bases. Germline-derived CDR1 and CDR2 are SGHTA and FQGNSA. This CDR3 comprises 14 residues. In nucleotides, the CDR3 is TGTGCCAGCAGCTTACGACAGGGCGGTCAGCCCCAGCATTTT. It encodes CASSLRQGGQPQHF.

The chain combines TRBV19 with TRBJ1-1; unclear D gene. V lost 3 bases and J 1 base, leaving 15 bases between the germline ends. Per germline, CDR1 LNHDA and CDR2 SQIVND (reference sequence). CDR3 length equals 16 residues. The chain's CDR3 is CASSILSEGQNTEAFF. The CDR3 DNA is TGTGCCAGTAGTATTCTGTCGGAGGGTCAGAACACTGAAGCTTTCTTT.

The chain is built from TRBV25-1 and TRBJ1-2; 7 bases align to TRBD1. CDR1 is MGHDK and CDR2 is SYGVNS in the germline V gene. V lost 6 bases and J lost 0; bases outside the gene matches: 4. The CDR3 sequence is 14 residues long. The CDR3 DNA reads TGTGCCAGCAGCGGACAGGTAGCTAACTATGGCTACACCTTC. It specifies CASSGQVANYGYTF.

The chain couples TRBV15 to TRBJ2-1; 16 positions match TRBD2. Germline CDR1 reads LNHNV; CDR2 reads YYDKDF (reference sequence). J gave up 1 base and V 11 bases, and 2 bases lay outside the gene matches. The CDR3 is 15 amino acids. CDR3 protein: CASGLAGGSYNEQFF. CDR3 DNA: TGTGCCTCGGGACTAGCGGGAGGGTCCTACAATGAGCAGTTCTTC.

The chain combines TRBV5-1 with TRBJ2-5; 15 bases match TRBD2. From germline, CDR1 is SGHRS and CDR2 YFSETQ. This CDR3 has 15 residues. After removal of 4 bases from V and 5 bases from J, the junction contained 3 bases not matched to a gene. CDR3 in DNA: TGCGCCAGCAGCACGGGGACTAGCGGGGGGGAGACCCAGTACTTC. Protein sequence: CASSTGTSGGETQYF.

CDR3 region: CASSVTGNTGELFF. In DNA form, the CDR3 reads TGTGCCAGTAGTGTGACAGGGAACACCGGGGAGCTGTTTTTT. This rearrangement joins TRBV19 to TRBJ2-2; tentatively, D is TRBD1 (6 bases). The CDR3 sequence is 14 residues long. CDR1 and CDR2 from the germline V gene are LNHDA and SQIVND (reference sequence). Trimming shortened V by 5 bases and J by 1 base, and 8 bases separated the two germline ends.

CDR3 nucleotide sequence: TGTGCCATACGACAGGTGCTAAACTATGGCTACACCTTC. Protein sequence: CAIRQVLNYGYTF. The chain uses TRBV10-3 and TRBJ1-2, with D possibly being TRBD1 (6 bases). The CDR3 spans 13 residues. CDR1 is ENHRY and CDR2 is SYGVKD in the germline V gene. V was clipped by 9 bases and J by 2 bases, with 13 bases between them.

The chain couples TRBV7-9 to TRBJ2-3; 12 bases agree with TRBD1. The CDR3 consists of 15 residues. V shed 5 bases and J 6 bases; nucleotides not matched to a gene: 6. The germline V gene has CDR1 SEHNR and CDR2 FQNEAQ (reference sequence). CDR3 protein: CASSPGQGARDTQYF. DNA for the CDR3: TGTGCCAGCAGCCCGGGACAGGGGGCCCGGGATACGCAGTATTTT.

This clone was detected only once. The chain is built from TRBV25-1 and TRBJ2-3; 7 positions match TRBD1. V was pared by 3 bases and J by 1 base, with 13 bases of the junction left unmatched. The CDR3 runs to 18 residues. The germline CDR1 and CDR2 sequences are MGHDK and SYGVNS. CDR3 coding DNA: TGTGCCAGCAGTGACGTCGGGGACAGAATCTTCGGCACAGATACGCAGTATTTT. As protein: CASSDVGDRIFGTDTQYF.

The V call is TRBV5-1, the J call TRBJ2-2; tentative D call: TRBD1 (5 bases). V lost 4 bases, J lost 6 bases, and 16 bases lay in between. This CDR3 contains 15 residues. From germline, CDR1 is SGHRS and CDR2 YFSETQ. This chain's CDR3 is CASSPWGEGAGELFF. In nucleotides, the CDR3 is TGCGCCAGCAGCCCCTGGGGCGAAGGCGCCGGGGAGCTGTTTTTT. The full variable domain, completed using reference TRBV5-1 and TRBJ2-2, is KAGVTQTPRYLIKTRGQQVTLSCSPISGHRSVSWYQQTPGQGLQFLFEYFSETQRNKGNFPGRFSGRQFSNSRSEMNVSTLELGDSALYLCASSPWGEGAGELFFGEGSRLTVL.

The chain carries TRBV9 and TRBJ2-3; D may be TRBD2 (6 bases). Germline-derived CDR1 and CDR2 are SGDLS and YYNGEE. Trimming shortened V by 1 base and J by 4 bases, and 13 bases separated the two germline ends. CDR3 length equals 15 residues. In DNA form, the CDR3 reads TGTGCCAGCAGCGTATACGGGAGTCTGGCAGATACGCAGTATTTT. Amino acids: CASSVYGSLADTQYF.

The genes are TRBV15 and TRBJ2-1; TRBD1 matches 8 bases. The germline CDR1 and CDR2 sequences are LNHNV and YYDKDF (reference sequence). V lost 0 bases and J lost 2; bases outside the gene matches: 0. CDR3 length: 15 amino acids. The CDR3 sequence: CATSRDRGPYNEQFF. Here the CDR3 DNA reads TGTGCCACCAGCAGAGACAGGGGGCCCTACAATGAGCAGTTCTTC.

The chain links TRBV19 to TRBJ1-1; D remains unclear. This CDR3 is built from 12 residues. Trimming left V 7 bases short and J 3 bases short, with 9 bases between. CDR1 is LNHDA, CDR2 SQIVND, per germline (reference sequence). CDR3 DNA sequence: TGTGCCAGTAACCAGAGGGACACTGAAGCTTTCTTT. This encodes CASNQRDTEAFF. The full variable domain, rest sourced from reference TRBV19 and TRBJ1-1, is DGGITQSPKYLFRKEGQNVTLSCEQNLNHDAMYWYRQDPGQGLRLIYYSQIVNDFQKGDIAEGYSVSREKKESFPLTVTSAQKNPTAFYLCASNQRDTEAFFGQGTRLTVV.

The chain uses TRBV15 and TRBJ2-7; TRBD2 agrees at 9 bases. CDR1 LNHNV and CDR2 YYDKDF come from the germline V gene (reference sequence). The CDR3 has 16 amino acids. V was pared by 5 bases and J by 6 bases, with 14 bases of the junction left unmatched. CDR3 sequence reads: CATSFESPGLAAEQYF. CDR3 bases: TGTGCCACCAGCTTCGAATCACCGGGACTAGCCGCCGAGCAGTACTTC.